The 17 T cell receptor beta chains given below trace back to one sample, sequenced in a study of blood T cell repertoires in COVID-19. Measured with immunoSEQ multiplex PCR; TCRdb has only the in-frame clones, and not every one. Of 99,000 or so clones in the sample, around 87% were seen once. The material sequenced was peripheral blood. The receptors shown here come from a man aged 45-60 years with acute or convalescent COVID-19.

CDR3 loop: CASSFNYNEQFF. The CDR3 bases are TGTGCCAGCAGCTTCAATTACAATGAGCAGTTCTTC. The chain couples TRBV5-4 to TRBJ2-1; D gene uncertain. Germline values: CDR1 SGHNT, CDR2 YYREEE (reference sequence). The CDR3 consists of 12 residues. The V gene lost 2 bases and the J gene lost 4 bases, with 4 bases spanning the gap.

V is TRBV4-2 and J is TRBJ2-2; no clear D gene. V gave up 6 bases and J gave up 4 bases, with 9 bases separating them. Germline V gene data show CDR1 as LGHNA and CDR2 as YNFKEQ. The CDR3 spans 13 residues. The CDR3 protein is CASRRLPTGELFF. The DNA for the CDR3 is TGTGCCAGCAGACGACTGCCCACCGGGGAGCTGTTTTTT.

The V call is TRBV30, the J call TRBJ1-1; D is undetermined. The ends were cut back, 3 bases at V and 1 base at J, with 9 bases in the middle. The CDR3 length is 13 residues. The germline V gene encodes CDR1 GTSNPN and CDR2 SVGIG (reference sequence). The DNA of the CDR3 is TGTGCCTGGAGCTTAACAGCGAACACTGAAGCTTTCTTT. Its protein product is CAWSLTANTEAFF.

V is TRBV11-2 and J is TRBJ2-2, with D tentatively TRBD1 (6 bases). CDR1 and CDR2 (germline): SGHAT, FQNNGV. The length of the CDR3 is 14 residues. Trimming removed 1 base from V and 5 bases from J, with 8 bases in between. The CDR3 DNA reads as TGTGCCAGCAGCTTAGGGACAGCAACCGGGGAGCTGTTTTTT. Amino acids: CASSLGTATGELFF.

The V call is TRBV2, the J call TRBJ2-7, with TRBD1 matching 8 bases. Germline V gives CDR1 SNHLY, CDR2 FYNNEI. The CDR3 is 12 amino acids. The J segment lost 5 bases and the V segment lost 7 bases, leaving 4 bases of the junction unmatched. CDR3 nucleotides: TGTGCCAGCACCCCGGACAGGGACGAGCAGTACTTC. As protein: CASTPDRDEQYF. The entire variable domain, with the rest obtained from reference TRBV2 and TRBJ2-7, is as follows: EPEVTQTPSHQVTQMGQEVILRCVPISNHLYFYWYRQILGQKVEFLVSFYNNEISEKSEIFDDQFSVERPDGSNFTLKIRSTKLEDSAMYFCASTPDRDEQYFGPGTRLTVT.

The rearrangement uses TRBV18 and TRBJ2-7, with D maybe TRBD2 (6 bases). Germline V gene data show CDR1 as KGHSH and CDR2 as LQKENI. Trimming pared 4 bases from V and 1 base from J, leaving 8 bases between. CDR3 length equals 13 residues. CDR3 sequence: CASSLAESYEQYF. CDR3 DNA sequence: TGTGCCAGCTCACTAGCGGAGTCCTACGAGCAGTACTTC.

This clone was seen once. The chain couples TRBV6-5 to TRBJ1-2; possibly TRBD1 for D (6 bases). The CDR3 has 15 amino acids. Trimming pared 5 bases from V and 1 base from J, leaving 14 bases between. Germline V gene data show CDR1 as MNHEY and CDR2 as SVGAGI. CDR3 amino acids: CASSSGGANNYGYTF. The CDR3 bases are TGTGCCAGCAGTAGCGGGGGGGCGAATAACTATGGCTACACCTTC.

As DNA, the CDR3 is TGCAGCGTTGATTTGGACCCGGCAGGGGTAAGGGGAGAGACCCAGTACTTC. The encoded protein is CSVDLDPAGVRGETQYF. V gene TRBV29-1 combines with J gene TRBJ2-5, with D possibly matching TRBD1 (6 bases). Per the germline V gene, CDR1 is SQVTM and CDR2 is ANQGSEA. There are 17 residues in the CDR3. Trimming cost V 3 bases and J 4 bases, with 24 bases left between them.

The chain links TRBV2 to TRBJ2-2; a weak D match, TRBD1 (5 bases). Germline CDR1 is SNHLY and CDR2 is FYNNEI. The V end was cut by 10 bases, the J end by 8 bases, with 14 bases between. The CDR3 is 12 amino acids. The CDR3 sequence is CATPTGSGELFF. CDR3 nucleotide sequence: TGTGCCACCCCCACAGGCTCGGGGGAGCTGTTTTTT.

J is TRBJ2-2 and V is TRBV19; TRBD2 matches at 8 bases. The V gene end was trimmed by 5 bases and the J gene end by 3 bases; junction bases not matched to a gene: 11. This CDR3 contains 17 residues. CDR1 and CDR2 from the germline V gene are LNHDA and SQIVND (reference sequence). The CDR3 reads CASSPVRTSRDTGELFF. The CDR3 DNA is TGTGCCAGTAGTCCCGTTCGGACTAGCAGAGACACCGGGGAGCTGTTTTTT.

The rearrangement uses TRBV15 and TRBJ2-7; 8 bases match TRBD2. Germline CDR1 and CDR2: LNHNV and YYDKDF (reference sequence). This CDR3 spans 17 amino acids. Trimming took 1 base from V and 3 from J; bases not matched to a gene: 11. Written as DNA, the CDR3 is TGTGCCACCAGCAGAGTTCCGGGTAGCGGGATTTACTACGAGCAGTACTTC. Its protein is CATSRVPGSGIYYEQYF. Full variable domain (remainder filled in from reference TRBV15 and TRBJ2-7): DAMVIQNPRYQVTQFGKPVTLSCSQTLNHNVMYWYQQKSSQAPKLLFHYYDKDFNNEADTPDNFQSRRPNTSFCFLDIRSPGLGDTAMYLCATSRVPGSGIYYEQYFGPGTRLTVT.

V and J are TRBV9 and TRBJ1-1, with D perhaps matching TRBD1 (5 bases). The V and J ends lost 3 bases and 1 base respectively, with 10 bases between them. This CDR3 has 14 residues. CDR1 SGDLS and CDR2 YYNGEE come from the germline V gene. The CDR3 is CASSADDRNTEAFF. Written as DNA, the CDR3 is TGTGCCAGCAGCGCCGACGACAGGAACACTGAAGCTTTCTTT.

This clone was observed once. The gene calls are TRBV7-7 and TRBJ2-5, with D possibly being TRBD2 (5 bases). Germline CDR1 and CDR2: SSHAT and FNYEAQ (reference sequence). V dropped 5 bases and J dropped 0 bases, with 10 bases sitting between them. The CDR3 is 14 residues long. CDR3 in amino acids: CASSPTDYQETQYF. CDR3 DNA: TGTGCCAGCAGCCCTACGGACTACCAAGAGACCCAGTACTTC.

V gene TRBV29-1 combines with J gene TRBJ1-1, with D hard to call. Looked up from germline, CDR1 is SQVTM and CDR2 is ANQGSEA. CDR3 length equals 13 residues. The germline V and J ends were trimmed by 6 bases and 4 bases, with 15 bases remaining between them. The CDR3, as DNA: TGCAGCGTGGGAGATGGGAGAGCCACTGAAGCTTTCTTT. Amino acids: CSVGDGRATEAFF.

This chain links TRBV19 with TRBJ2-1; D may be TRBD1 (6 bases). The germline V and J ends were trimmed by 0 bases and 6 bases, with 9 bases remaining between them. The CDR3 sequence is 14 residues long. The germline CDR1 and CDR2 sequences are LNHDA and SQIVND (reference sequence). The CDR3 region has the DNA TGTGCCAGTAGTATAGACACAGGGTTCAATGAGCAGTTCTTC. Translating it yields CASSIDTGFNEQFF.

The rearrangement uses TRBV5-6 and TRBJ2-1; TRBD2 agrees at 8 bases. Per germline, CDR1 SGHDT and CDR2 YYEEEE. Trimming removed 4 bases from V and 3 bases from J; junction bases left unmatched: 6. The length of the CDR3 is 15 residues. DNA for the CDR3: TGTGCCAGCAGCCACGGGACTAGGTTCTACAATGAGCAGTTCTTC. Translating it yields CASSHGTRFYNEQFF.

The genes are TRBV28 and TRBJ2-1, with TRBD2 identical over 9 bases. The CDR3 length is 16 residues. Germline V gene sequence: CDR1 MDHEN, CDR2 SYDVKM. Unmatched junction bases numbered 7, after V lost 2 bases and J lost 5 bases. For the CDR3, the DNA is TGTGCCAGCAGTTTACTTCCTAGCGGGACCAACAATGAGCAGTTCTTC. It specifies CASSLLPSGTNNEQFF.